The clone carrying this TCR beta chain has at least ten counts. This sample stems from a study of T cells in Graves' hyperthyroidism and ophthalmopathy. Template material for amplifying TCR beta CDR3 regions consisted of RNA transcripts. A set of HTBI primers served as the primers for a first-round RT-PCR of the TCR CDR3. Via MiXCR, TCRdb re-called the multiplex PCR reads, giving one row per CDR3 protein. Among around 250,000 distinct CDR3 sequences listed, just over 14% were seen once. The CDR3 covers 14 residues. The ends lost 6 bases at V and 12 bases at J; junction bases unmatched: 13. The TCR comes from a woman in her 40s with Graves' hyperthyroidism that later progressed to Graves' ophthalmopathy. J is TRBJ2-1 and V is TRBV12-3 or TRBV12-4; TRBD1 matches at 8 bases. Sequencing used blood. CDR3 nucleotides: TGTGCCAGCAGAACCGGGACAGGACCTCCCCGGCAGTTCTTC. Translation gives CASRTGTGPPRQFF.